These 28 T cell receptor beta chains were sequenced from one sample in a study of vaccination and CD4 T cells after COVID-19 (dated by TCRdb to between 2021 and 2024). The library was generated by PCR. TCRdb lists the instrument as Illumina iSeq 100. TCR sequencing of DNA from cultured CD4+ T cells used the Oncomine TCR Beta short-read assay at the Johns Hopkins FTIC core. Through fastp at Q25 and MiXCR, TCRdb rebuilt clones from the public reads, retaining in-frame beta chains. Under each unique CDR3 protein, matching rows form one entry showing the most common genes and DNA. The sample includes under 14,000 distinct CDR3 sequences, with about 25% observed a single time. The ten largest clones represent about 24% of the sample. What this sample's treatment or condition label stands for: roughly nine-day PBMC culture with coronavirus spike peptide pools or control peptides (ViraFEST assay). These TCRs' antigens remain unknown.

This specimen was CD4+ T cells from blood, cultured in vitro, taken after SARS-CoV-2 vaccination. These receptors all come from a human donor who had recovered from COVID-19.

There are a few counts of this clonotype. This chain joins TRBV6-1 and TRBJ1-2, with TRBD1 matching 7 bases. Germline trimming cut 5 bases from V and 6 bases from J; bases unmatched to any gene: 12. Looked up from germline, CDR1 is MNHNS and CDR2 is SASEGT. CDR3 size: 15 residues. The CDR3: CASSPRGGTADGYTF. DNA of the CDR3: TGTGCCAGCAGTCCCCGGGGAGGGACAGCAGATGGCTACACCTTC.

This rearrangement joins TRBV28 to TRBJ1-1, with a tentative D call TRBD1 (6 bases). V lost 5 bases and J lost 0, with 13 bases in between. This CDR3 region has 15 residues. Germline CDR1 and CDR2: MDHEN and SYDVKM. The CDR3 sequence: CASSAPTGMNTEAFF. For the CDR3, the DNA is TGTGCCAGCAGTGCGCCGACAGGAATGAACACTGAAGCTTTCTTT.

V and J are TRBV19 and TRBJ1-2; D perhaps matches TRBD1 (5 bases). The CDR3 runs to 15 residues. Per the germline V gene, CDR1 is LNHDA and CDR2 is SQIVND (reference sequence). Trimming shortened V by 3 bases and J by 4 bases, and 15 bases separated the two germline ends. CDR3 residues: CASSMGYGGAYGYTF. CDR3 nucleotide sequence: TGTGCCAGTAGTATGGGCTACGGAGGGGCCTATGGCTACACCTTC.

By share of the sample, this clonotype is medium-sized. The chain has TRBV27 and TRBJ2-7; D remains ambiguous. The CDR3 is made up of 10 amino acids. With 6 bases removed from V and 6 bases from J, the gap between germline ends came to 6 bases. Per germline, CDR1 MNHEY and CDR2 SMNVEV (reference sequence). CDR3 coding DNA: TGTGCCAGCAGGCCGGGCGAGCAGTACTTC. Encoded protein: CASRPGEQYF.

This clonotype is labeled medium-sized. The chain couples TRBV20-1 to TRBJ2-5, with D possibly matching TRBD2 (5 bases). Germline values: CDR1 DFQATT, CDR2 SNEGSKA (reference sequence). V was trimmed by 5 bases and J by 0 bases, leaving 13 bases between them. CDR3 length: 14 amino acids. The CDR3 protein is CSAGFREHQETQYF. The CDR3 nucleotides are TGCAGTGCTGGCTTCCGGGAACACCAAGAGACCCAGTACTTC.

This clonotype was counted between two and nine times. The V and J genes are TRBV28 and TRBJ2-7, with a weak D call TRBD2 (6 bases). V shed 7 bases and J shed 5 bases, with 15 bases lying between them. Germline CDR1 is MDHEN and CDR2 is SYDVKM. This CDR3 is 13 amino acids long. This CDR3 reads CASTRGGGDEQYF. CDR3 in DNA: TGTGCCAGCACTCGCGGAGGAGGGGACGAGCAGTACTTC. Variable domain in full (rest from reference TRBV28 and TRBJ2-7): DVKVTQSSRYLVKRTGEKVFLECVQDMDHENMFWYRQDPGLGLRLIYFSYDVKMKEKGDIPEGYSVSREKKERFSLILESASTNQTSMYLCASTRGGGDEQYFGPGTRLTVT.

This clonotype is medium-sized in the sample. V usage is TRBV7-2 and J usage is TRBJ2-5, with D hard to call. In germline, CDR1 is SGHTA, CDR2 FQGNSA. With 7 bases removed from V and 4 bases from J, the gap between germline ends came to 10 bases. The CDR3 has 12 amino acids. This chain's CDR3 is CASTSNTETQYF. Here the CDR3 DNA reads TGTGCCAGCACCTCTAACACAGAGACCCAGTACTTC.

This clonotype is labeled medium-sized. The V and J genes are TRBV6-1 and TRBJ1-6; D is perhaps TRBD1 (5 bases). The V end was cut by 6 bases, the J end by 8 bases, with 11 bases between. The CDR3 contains 13 residues. Germline CDR1 is MNHNS and CDR2 is SASEGT. The CDR3 bases are TGTGCCAGCAGGACAGCAGTATATTCACCCCTCCACTTT. The encoded protein is CASRTAVYSPLHF.

The chain couples TRBV28 to TRBJ2-5; 7 bases are shared with TRBD1. The germline gives CDR1 MDHEN, CDR2 SYDVKM. This CDR3 is 13 amino acids long. J was trimmed by 2 bases and V by 7 bases; bases with no gene match: 4. The CDR3 sequence is CASTGTVQETQYF. CDR3 nucleotide sequence: TGTGCCAGCACTGGGACAGTACAAGAGACCCAGTACTTC.

The chain has TRBV27 and TRBJ2-2; no clear D. Germline CDR1 reads MNHEY; CDR2 reads SMNVEV (reference sequence). V was cut by 6 bases and J by 4 bases, with 18 bases left in between. This CDR3 is built from 16 residues. The CDR3 sequence: CASSLGIWTSTGELFF. CDR3 DNA sequence: TGTGCCAGCAGCCTGGGGATCTGGACGAGCACCGGGGAGCTGTTTTTT.

The CDR3 DNA reads TGTGCCAGCAGCCTAGCGGGGACCTACGAGCAGTACTTC. Amino acid sequence: CASSLAGTYEQYF. V gene TRBV6-2 or TRBV6-3 combines with J gene TRBJ2-7; 9 positions agree with TRBD2. Germline-derived CDR1 and CDR2 are MNHEY and SVGEGT. The CDR3 is made up of 13 amino acids. The ends lost 6 bases at V and 2 bases at J; junction bases unmatched: 2.

This clonotype is classed as medium-sized (0.01 to 0.1%). Here the CDR3 reads CASSYLAGGPGEQYF. Written as DNA, the CDR3 is TGTGCCAGCAGCTACCTAGCGGGGGGGCCTGGAGAGCAGTACTTC. This chain uses TRBV7-9 with TRBJ2-7; TRBD2 aligns across 12 bases. V gave up 4 bases and J gave up 7 bases; unmatched junction bases: 8. CDR3 length equals 15 residues. Looked up from germline, CDR1 is SEHNR and CDR2 is FQNEAQ (reference sequence).

This chain connects TRBV4-3 to TRBJ2-5; tentative D call: TRBD1 (6 bases). This CDR3 region has 13 residues. V lost 0 bases and J 4 bases, leaving 6 bases between the germline ends. Germline CDR1 LGHNA, CDR2 YSLEER. CDR3 in DNA: TGCGCCAGCAGCCAAGACAGGGGAGAGACCCAGTACTTC. Protein product: CASSQDRGETQYF.

This clonotype was detected a few times. V and J are TRBV20-1 and TRBJ2-7, with 10 bases that match TRBD2. The CDR3 contains 15 residues. The germline gives CDR1 DFQATT, CDR2 SNEGSKA (reference sequence). The V and J ends lost 0 bases and 5 bases, in that order; junction bases with no gene match: 7. In DNA form, the CDR3 reads TGCAGTGCTAGAGATTCTAGCGGGAGATCCAACGAGCAGTACTTC. Residues: CSARDSSGRSNEQYF.

This clonotype is medium-sized in the sample. V is TRBV20-1 and J is TRBJ2-3; D call uncertain. CDR3 length equals 12 residues. The germline V and J ends were trimmed by 3 bases and 6 bases, with 10 bases remaining between them. CDR1 DFQATT and CDR2 SNEGSKA come from the germline V gene (reference sequence). The CDR3 is CSASPSADTQYF. The CDR3 DNA sequence: TGCAGTGCTAGCCCCTCTGCGGATACGCAGTATTTT.

This clonotype has more than one count but fewer than ten. The chain links TRBV27 to TRBJ1-5; D is unclear. The CDR3 contains 13 residues. Trimming took 9 bases from V and 5 from J, leaving 14 bases between them. Germline assignment: CDR1 MNHEY and CDR2 SMNVEV (reference sequence). CDR3 DNA sequence: TGTGCCAGTTCCCTCGGGTCCCATCAGCCCCAGCATTTT. Protein sequence: CASSLGSHQPQHF.

There are a few counts of this clonotype. The rearrangement uses TRBV28 and TRBJ1-2, with D unresolved. V was shortened by 6 bases and J by 2 bases, with 7 bases between the two germline ends. Germline V gene lookup returns CDR1 MDHEN and CDR2 SYDVKM. The CDR3 has 12 residues. The DNA of the CDR3 is TGTGCCAGCAGCCCGGACAACTATGGCTACACCTTC. This translates into CASSPDNYGYTF.

This clonotype turned up a few times. The chain couples TRBV20-1 to TRBJ1-1; D not resolved. V was trimmed by 5 bases and J by 2 bases, leaving 6 bases between them. The CDR3 is 11 amino acids. CDR1 DFQATT and CDR2 SNEGSKA come from the germline V gene (reference sequence). CDR3 in amino acids: CSAPRNTEAFF. The CDR3 nucleotides read TGCAGTGCTCCCCGAAACACTGAAGCTTTCTTT.

This chain joins TRBV20-1 and TRBJ2-1; D gene unclear. The length of the CDR3 is 12 residues. Trimming removed 0 bases at V and 12 bases at J, with 12 bases between. Germline loops: CDR1 DFQATT, CDR2 SNEGSKA (reference sequence). Here the CDR3 DNA reads TGCAGTGCTAGAGATCGGTTGGCGGTGCAGTTCTTC. Translated: CSARDRLAVQFF.

The chain has TRBV18 and TRBJ1-2, with D maybe TRBD1 (5 bases). CDR1 KGHSH and CDR2 LQKENI come from the germline V gene. Trimming removed 3 bases at V and 2 bases at J, with 7 bases between. This CDR3 spans 13 amino acids. The CDR3 DNA reads as TGTGCCAGCTCACCGGGGGGGAACTATGGCTACACCTTC. This encodes CASSPGGNYGYTF.

The V and J genes are TRBV20-1 and TRBJ1-2; TRBD1 might be the D (6 bases). The germline gives CDR1 DFQATT, CDR2 SNEGSKA (reference sequence). The length of the CDR3 is 16 residues. Trimming pared 0 bases from V and 0 bases from J, leaving 14 bases between. CDR3 in DNA: TGCAGTGCTAGAGAGACAGGCCTCCCAGCTAACTATGGCTACACCTTC. It specifies CSARETGLPANYGYTF.

The chain is built from TRBV4-3 and TRBJ2-5, with D perhaps matching TRBD2 (5 bases). Germline CDR1 LGHNA, CDR2 YSLEER. This CDR3 spans 14 amino acids. Trimming pared 0 bases from V and 6 bases from J, leaving 11 bases between. CDR3 nucleotides: TGCGCCAGCAGCCAAGAAGGAGGCAGGAAGACCCAGTACTTC. The encoded protein is CASSQEGGRKTQYF.

Within the sample, this clonotype is medium-sized. The chain links TRBV15 to TRBJ1-6, with TRBD1 matching 9 bases. V shed 7 bases and J 7 bases; nucleotides not matched to a gene: 5. Germline V gene data show CDR1 as LNHNV and CDR2 as YYDKDF (reference sequence). This CDR3 is 14 amino acids long. CDR3 sequence reads: CATNNGQGNSPLHF. In nucleotides, the CDR3 is TGTGCCACCAATAACGGACAGGGGAATTCACCCCTCCACTTT.

By its share, this clonotype is medium-sized. The V and J genes are TRBV7-8 and TRBJ2-5; D remains ambiguous. Germline CDR1 and CDR2: SGHVS and FQNEAQ. Trimming took off 0 bases at V and 2 bases at J, with 10 bases between the two ends. The CDR3 totals 15 residues. The CDR3 loop reads CASSLARVVQETQYF. The CDR3 DNA is TGTGCCAGCAGCTTAGCGCGAGTCGTTCAAGAGACCCAGTACTTC.

By proportion, this clonotype is medium-sized. The J gene is TRBJ1-1, the V gene TRBV20-1; D is possibly TRBD1 (5 bases). The V end was cut by 7 bases, the J end by 5 bases, with 17 bases between. The CDR3 spans 13 residues. Germline lookup yields CDR1 DFQATT and CDR2 SNEGSKA (reference sequence). CDR3 sequence (DNA): TGCAGTGTAAGGAGCGGGGCGCGGACTGAAGCTTTCTTT. Its protein is CSVRSGARTEAFF.

This clonotype was found a few times. The V call is TRBV24-1, the J call TRBJ2-2; no clear D. V lost 6 bases and J 9 bases, leaving 7 bases between the germline ends. Germline CDR1 and CDR2: KGHDR and SFDVKD. The CDR3 length is 11 residues. The CDR3 region has the DNA TGTGCCACCAGTACAGCTTGGGAGCTGTTTTTT. Its translation: CATSTAWELFF.

About this clonotype itself: A clone one base away is much larger, so this may be a read error. J is TRBJ1-5 and V is TRBV7-6; the D is unclear. Looked up from germline, CDR1 is SGHVS and CDR2 is FNYEAQ. The CDR3 runs to 13 residues. The CDR3 bases are TGTGCCAGCAGCTTATCGGAAAATCAGCCCCAGCGTTTT. It translates to CASSLSENQPQRF.

V usage is TRBV28 and J usage is TRBJ1-5, with D possibly matching TRBD1 (5 bases). V lost 5 bases and J lost 1, with 12 bases in between. The CDR3 runs to 15 residues. Germline CDR1 MDHEN, CDR2 SYDVKM. The CDR3 DNA follows: TGTGCCAGCAGTCTCCTGGGGGGGAGCAATCAGCCCCAGCATTTT. Encoded protein: CASSLLGGSNQPQHF.